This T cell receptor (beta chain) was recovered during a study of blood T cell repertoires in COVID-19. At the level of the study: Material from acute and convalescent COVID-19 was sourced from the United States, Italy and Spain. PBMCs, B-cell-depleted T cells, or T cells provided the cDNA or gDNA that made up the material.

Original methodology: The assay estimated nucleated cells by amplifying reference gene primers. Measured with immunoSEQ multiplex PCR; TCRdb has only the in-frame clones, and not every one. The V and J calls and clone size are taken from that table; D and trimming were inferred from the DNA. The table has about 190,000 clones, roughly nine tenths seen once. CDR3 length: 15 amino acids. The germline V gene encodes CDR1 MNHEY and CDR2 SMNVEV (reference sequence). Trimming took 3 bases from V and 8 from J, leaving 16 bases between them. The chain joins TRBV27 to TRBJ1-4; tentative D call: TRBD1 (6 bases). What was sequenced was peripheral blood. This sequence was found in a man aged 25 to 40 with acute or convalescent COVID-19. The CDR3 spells CASSFAGAPREKLFF. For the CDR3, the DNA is TGTGCCAGCAGTTTTGCGGGGGCGCCCCGGGAAAAACTGTTTTTT.